The rows below give T cell receptor beta chains drawn from one sample of a study of control samples from healthy donors and cancer patients. TCRdb's copy holds only in-frame clones and misses some; the assay was immunoSEQ multiplex PCR. The table lists fewer than 120,000 clones, over 75% of them singletons, with roughly 4% in the top ten. Specimen: PBMCs. Receptors were obtained from a woman aged 55-69 years with lung cancer. Both conserved end residues are part of each CDR3. Fields, in order: J gene, D gene, clone size, V gene, CDR3 DNA, CDR3 protein. D genes are given only for firm matches. Clone size is shown for a subset of rows, as once, few, many or a class of expanded clone.

J: TRBJ2-5; D: NA; size: NA; V: TRBV19; DNA: TGTGCCAGTAGTATAACCCAGGAGACCCAGTACTTC; CDR3: CASSITQETQYF
J: TRBJ1-4; D: NA; size: NA; V: TRBV9; DNA: TGTGCCAGCAGCAACTCGGGAAATGCGGATGAAAAACTGTTTTTT; CDR3: CASSNSGNADEKLFF
J: TRBJ1-5; D: NA; size: once; V: TRBV19; DNA: TGTGCCAGTAGTTTGGGGGATCGTCAGCCCCAGCATTTT; CDR3: CASSLGDRQPQHF
J: TRBJ1-2; D: TRBD1; size: NA; V: TRBV2; DNA: TGTGCCAGCAGTGCCGGGACAGGGAACTATGGCTACACCTTC; CDR3: CASSAGTGNYGYTF
J: TRBJ2-3; D: TRBD2; size: NA; V: TRBV10-3; DNA: TGTGCCATCAGGCCCGGACTAGCGGGAGTCACAGATACGCAGTATTTT; CDR3: CAIRPGLAGVTDTQYF
J: TRBJ1-6; D: NA; size: NA; V: TRBV7-9; DNA: TGTGCCAGCAGCTTAGCGGGACGGGATAATTCACCCCTCCACTTT; CDR3: CASSLAGRDNSPLHF
J: TRBJ2-5; D: TRBD1; size: NA; V: TRBV7-2; DNA: TGTGCCAGCAGCTTACCTGCAGGGGGCGGAGGAGAGACCCAGTACTTC; CDR3: CASSLPAGGGGETQYF
J: TRBJ1-1; D: NA; size: once; V: TRBV18; DNA: TGTGCCAGCTCACGAACCCGGGGTGACACTGAAGCTTTCTTT; CDR3: CASSRTRGDTEAFF
J: TRBJ1-2; D: NA; size: NA; V: TRBV28; DNA: TGTGCCAGCAGTTTAAAGCTCTATGGCTACACCTTC; CDR3: CASSLKLYGYTF
J: TRBJ1-1; D: NA; size: NA; V: TRBV7-8; DNA: TGTGCCAGCAGCAGAAATAGGGGCGCTGAAGCTTTCTTT; CDR3: CASSRNRGAEAFF
J: TRBJ1-5; D: NA; size: NA; V: TRBV4-2; DNA: TGTGCCAGCAGCCAAGACGATCGGGGTGGCAATCAGCCCCAGCATTTT; CDR3: CASSQDDRGGNQPQHF
J: TRBJ1-1; D: TRBD1; size: NA; V: TRBV6-5; DNA: TGTGCCAGCAGGCGACAGGGGGACACTGAAGCTTTCTTT; CDR3: CASRRQGDTEAFF
J: TRBJ2-1; D: TRBD2; size: NA; V: TRBV19; DNA: TGTGCCAGTACGAGCGGGAGAGGTTCCTACAATGAGCAGTTCTTC; CDR3: CASTSGRGSYNEQFF
J: TRBJ2-7; D: NA; size: NA; V: TRBV7-2; DNA: TGTGCCAGCAGCTTATGGGACGAGCAGTACTTC; CDR3: CASSLWDEQYF
J: TRBJ1-1; D: NA; size: NA; V: TRBV28; DNA: TGTGCCAGCAGTTTAGGGTTCAGGAATGAAGCTTTCTTT; CDR3: CASSLGFRNEAFF
J: TRBJ1-2; D: NA; size: few; V: TRBV19; DNA: TGTGCCAGTAGTATAGATGGAGAGGCGGGCAAGGGAGGATATGGCTACACCTTC; CDR3: CASSIDGEAGKGGYGYTF